The clone carrying this T cell receptor beta chain was seen a few times. The antigen is not known. The sample comes from a study of T-cell reconstitution after alpha-beta-depleted transplantation in children. Preparing the TCRbeta library involved the use of unique molecular identifiers. Via MiXCR, TCRdb re-called the PCR reads, giving one row per CDR3 protein. The sample shows hundreds of thousands of distinct CDR3 sequences, around 16% of them seen only once. Germline CDR1 KGHDR, CDR2 SFDVKD. CDR3 length equals 16 residues. V was pared by 2 bases and J by 2 bases, with 7 bases of the junction left unmatched. Overall study results and limits: Reported findings indicate that, about two months after transplant, alpha-beta T cells came from several hundred expanded clones, which were derived from non-depleted graft cells.

Source: PBMCs, mostly from graft donor cells, taken 360 days after TCRalphabeta/CD19-depleted stem cell transplant. This chain joins TRBV24-1 and TRBJ2-5; 7 nucleotides align to TRBD1. This receptor was obtained from a male patient between 2 and 10 years old who had a stem cell transplant for acute lymphoblastic leukemia, so the T cells may come from the graft donor. The CDR3 here is CATSDSRTGRQETQYF. The CDR3 nucleotides read TGTGCCACCAGTGATTCCCGGACAGGACGACAAGAGACCCAGTACTTC.